Listed below are T cell receptor beta chains from one sample, sequenced in a study of blood T cell repertoires in COVID-19. TCRdb's copy holds only in-frame clones and misses some; the assay was immunoSEQ multiplex PCR. The table includes 250,000 to 300,000 clones, approximately 88% detected once. Material for sequencing was peripheral blood. Every receptor here comes from a woman younger than 45 who had recovered from COVID-19. CDR3s include the opening cysteine and the closing phenylalanine or tryptophan. A D gene is named only where the DNA matches it firmly. Clone size is given for some rows only: seen once, a few or many times, or a class if the clone is expanded.

J | size | D | V | DNA | CDR3
TRBJ1-5 | once | NA | TRBV2 | TGTGCCTCCCGACCAGGGAGCAATCAGCCCCAGCATTTT | CASRPGSNQPQHF
TRBJ2-7 | NA | TRBD2 | TRBV6-6 | TGTGCCAGCAGTTCCACTCAGACTAGCGGATACGAGCAGTACTTC | CASSSTQTSGYEQYF
TRBJ1-6 | NA | NA | TRBV4-1 | TGCGCCAGCAGCCAAGGAAACTTAGCGAGACCATTAAAAAATTCACCCCTCCACTTT | CASSQGNLARPLKNSPLHF
TRBJ2-2 | NA | NA | TRBV28 | TGTGCCAGCAGTCCCTCCCCCGGGACACATAGCACCGGGGAGCTGTTTTTT | CASSPSPGTHSTGELFF
TRBJ2-1 | once | NA | TRBV9 | TGTGCCAGCAGCCGTAGCAATGAGCAGTTCTTC | CASSRSNEQFF
TRBJ1-5 | NA | NA | TRBV7-2 | TGTGCCAGCAGCTCTACAGGCAATAGCAATCAGCCCCAGCATTTT | CASSSTGNSNQPQHF
TRBJ1-1 | NA | NA | TRBV7-7 | TGTGCCAGCAGCCCCGTTGTGAACACTGAAGCTTTCTTT | CASSPVVNTEAFF
TRBJ1-1 | NA | NA | TRBV19 | TGTGCCAGTAGCCGGTTCGTAACTGAAGCTTTCTTT | CASSRFVTEAFF
TRBJ2-5 | NA | NA | TRBV12-3/TRBV12-4 | TGTGCCAGCAGGGGTAGCTTAAGCGCCCAGTACTTC | CASRGSLSAQYF
TRBJ2-1 | NA | NA | TRBV12-5 | TGTGCTAGTGGTTTGGGTCAGGGGAGATACAATGAGCAGTTCTTC | CASGLGQGRYNEQFF
TRBJ1-4 | few | TRBD1 | TRBV4-1 | TGCGCCAGCAGCCAAGATAGGACAGGGGATGAAAAACTGTTTTTT | CASSQDRTGDEKLFF
TRBJ1-1 | NA | TRBD1 | TRBV7-2 | TGTGCCAGCAGCTTATTTGAGAGGGGACAGGGTGAAGCTTTCTTT | CASSLFERGQGEAFF
TRBJ1-4 | NA | TRBD1 | TRBV28 | TGTGCCAGCAGACGACAGGGGGCAGGGGAAAAACTGTTTTTT | CASRRQGAGEKLFF
TRBJ1-2 | NA | NA | TRBV7-9 | TGTGCCAGCAGCTCCTCTTCGGGCTACACCTTC | CASSSSSGYTF
TRBJ2-3 | once | TRBD2 | TRBV6-5 | TGTGCCAGCGCAGTAGCGGGGGGGTACACAGATACGCAGTATTTT | CASAVAGGYTDTQYF
TRBJ2-3 | once | NA | TRBV24-1 | TGTGCCACCCGAGGGCTAACCACAGATACGCAGTATTTT | CATRGLTTDTQYF
TRBJ1-4 | few | NA | TRBV7-9 | TGTGCCAGCAGCTTACTCACTAATGAAAAACTGTTTTTT | CASSLLTNEKLFF
TRBJ2-3 | NA | TRBD2 | TRBV19 | TGTGCCAGTAGTCTCTGGACTAGCGGGGGAGATACGCAGTATTTT | CASSLWTSGGDTQYF
TRBJ2-1 | NA | NA | TRBV27 | TGTGCCAGCAATCCCGGGAGCACCTACAATGAGCAGTTCTTC | CASNPGSTYNEQFF
TRBJ2-7 | NA | NA | TRBV10-3 | TGTGCCATTTATGACAGAGCCTCCTACGAGCAGTACTTC | CAIYDRASYEQYF
TRBJ2-1 | NA | TRBD1 | TRBV3-1/TRBV3-2 | TGTGCCAGCAGCCCTTGGACAGGGGGCTCCTACAATGAGCAGTTCTTC | CASSPWTGGSYNEQFF
TRBJ1-3 | NA | NA | TRBV28 | TGTGCCAGCAGTTTAAAGAAGCCCGGAAACACCATATATTTT | CASSLKKPGNTIYF
TRBJ1-1 | NA | NA | TRBV5-1 | TGCGCCAGCAGCTCGGGGGTTGGCGACACTGAAGCTTTCTTT | CASSSGVGDTEAFF
TRBJ1-1 | NA | NA | TRBV5-6 | TGTGCCAGCAGCTTGGCGGGGATGAACACTGAAGCTTTCTTT | CASSLAGMNTEAFF
TRBJ1-3 | NA | NA | TRBV11-3 | TGTGCCAGCAGCTTAGGGACAGCTGGAAACACCATATATTTT | CASSLGTAGNTIYF
TRBJ2-2 | NA | TRBD1 | TRBV28 | TGTGCCAGCAGCCCCATGGGGGGCAGGGGGCGCGCCGGGGAGCTGTTTTTT | CASSPMGGRGRAGELFF
TRBJ2-3 | NA | TRBD2 | TRBV6-4 | TGTGCCAGCAGCAGGAGGAGCGGGGGGAATACAGATACGCAGTATTTT | CASSRRSGGNTDTQYF
TRBJ2-7 | NA | NA | TRBV5-6 | TGTGCCAGCAGCTCTAGACTAGTCAGCGAGCAGTACTTC | CASSSRLVSEQYF
TRBJ2-6 | NA | TRBD1 | TRBV2 | TGTGCCTCCGGTCAGGACAGGCAAATTCCGGGGGCCAACGTCCTGACTTTC | CASGQDRQIPGANVLTF
TRBJ1-1 | NA | TRBD1 | TRBV6-2/TRBV6-3 | TGTGCCAGCAGACCTCGACAGGGAGACACTGAAGCTTTCTTT | CASRPRQGDTEAFF
TRBJ1-2 | NA | NA | TRBV3-1/TRBV3-2 | TGTGCCAGCACCGGGGGGAGCGGCTACACCTTC | CASTGGSGYTF
TRBJ1-5 | once | TRBD1 | TRBV24-1 | TGTGCCACCCAAAGGGGACAGGGGGGAGGACAGCCCCAGCATTTT | CATQRGQGGGQPQHF